The subject of this entry is one TCR beta chain. This clone showed up just once. No antigen is known for it. The input lacks base qualities; no much larger clone sits a single base away. The data originate from a study of blood T cell repertoires in COVID-19 (dated by TCRdb to the early 2020s). For the study in its entirety: Samples covering the acute and convalescent phases of COVID-19 were provided by collaborators in the United States, Italy and Spain. Samples came from the ongoing ImmuneRACE study (first 160 participants) plus 1,254 subjects from 6 global collaborators. The prospective study material was composed of cDNA or gDNA derived from T cells, B-cell-depleted T cells, or PBMCs. Sample metadata almost always included a de-identified subject ID, COVID-19 status, age in years and sex. A freely available public database, intended as a resource for researchers studying the immune response to SARS-CoV-2, is where the repertoires were released. Subjects who had been exposed to COVID-19, were actively infected with it, or had recovered from it provided the deeply sampled blood TCRbeta repertoires that made up the dataset. HLA class I and class II types, where available, came from metadata supplied by the sample provider rather than from assay-based typing. General conclusions and limits of the study: How much clinical and demographic metadata was included differed by source and by participant, and the metadata was provided uncurated.

Each collaborating institution followed its own protocols to collect whole blood in K2EDTA tubes. For TCRbeta analysis, collaborator samples were shipped as frozen whole blood, as isolated PBMCs, or as DNA extracted from either sample type. TCRbeta CDR3 regions were amplified from genomic DNA using the immunoSEQ Assay, a bias-controlled multiplex PCR. From the authors' description of their analysis: Within the assay, amplification of reference gene primers was used to estimate how many nucleated cells each sample contained. Sequence reads were collapsed and filtered to measure the absolute abundance of every unique TCRbeta CDR3 rearrangement. Productive Simpson clonality was computed per sample as the square root of Simpson's diversity index over productive rearrangements. In TCRdb, the immuneACCESS table is reduced to in-frame sequences with V and J assigned. These tables do not hold every clone; where another copy was compared, an unresolved V gene accounts for under half, and the others remain unexplained. Clone size and V and J calls were adopted from that table, with D and trimming inferred from the DNA. The sample table contains tens of thousands of clones; only one count was recorded for around 82% of them. The top ten hold about 4.3% of the sample.

CDR1 and CDR2 are read off the germline V gene as MGHDK and SYGVNS. Ends trimmed: V by 5 bases, J by 7 bases; bases unmatched to a gene: 3. From the cysteine up to the phenylalanine, the CDR3 has a length of 12 residues. Only the CDR3 DNA is retained, 36 bases long and in frame from the first base. The TCR originated in a woman aged 60-75 years with acute or convalescent COVID-19. The chain uses TRBV25-1 and TRBJ1-2; 8 junctional bases match TRBD1. The sample was peripheral blood. This receptor has the CDR3 CASSSQGVGYTF. The DNA is TGTGCCAGCAGTTCACAGGGGGTTGGCTACACCTTC.